What follows are 17 T cell receptor beta chains derived from one specimen sequenced in a study of cytomegalovirus exposure and HLA in healthy donors. The PCR contained 60 Vbeta and 13 Jbeta primers. Profiling relied on immunoSEQ multiplex PCR, and the TCRdb table lists in-frame clones only, not all of them. The data show 95,000 to 100,000 clones, about 80% seen once. The sequencing sample was made of PBMCs. The source of these receptors is a middle-aged man in good health and CMV-seronegative.

This chain links TRBV6-6 with TRBJ2-7, with D possibly TRBD1 on 6 matching bases. Per germline, CDR1 MNHNY and CDR2 SVGAGI (reference sequence). CDR3 length: 12 residues. Trimming pared 4 bases from V and 3 bases from J, leaving 7 bases between. CDR3 amino acids: CASSSDSYEQYV. DNA of the CDR3: TGTGCCAGCAGTTCGGACAGCTACGAGCAGTACGTC.

V is TRBV5-1 and J is TRBJ1-5; perhaps TRBD1 as D (6 bases). The germline V gene encodes CDR1 SGHRS and CDR2 YFSETQ. CDR3 length: 14 amino acids. V lost 2 bases, J lost 1 base, and 7 bases lay in between. CDR3 amino acids: CASSLGQSNQPQHF. The DNA of the CDR3 is TGCGCCAGCAGCTTAGGACAGAGCAATCAGCCCCAGCATTTT. Looking up the rest from reference TRBV5-1 and TRBJ1-5 gives the full variable domain: KAGVTQTPRYLIKTRGQQVTLSCSPISGHRSVSWYQQTPGQGLQFLFEYFSETQRNKGNFPGRFSGRQFSNSRSEMNVSTLELGDSALYLCASSLGQSNQPQHFGDGTRLSIL.

The J gene is TRBJ1-4, the V gene TRBV19; D is perhaps TRBD1 (5 bases). V lost 3 bases, J lost 3 bases, and 14 bases lay in between. Looked up from germline, CDR1 is LNHDA and CDR2 is SQIVND (reference sequence). There are 16 residues in the CDR3. For the CDR3, the DNA is TGTGCCAGTAGTATCGCTGTGACAGAACCTAATGAAAAACTGTTTTTT. This encodes CASSIAVTEPNEKLFF.

J is TRBJ2-5 and V is TRBV10-3; 7 bases match TRBD2. The V segment lost 4 bases and the J segment 5 bases; nucleotides outside the gene matches: 7. This CDR3 is 14 amino acids long. Germline values: CDR1 ENHRY, CDR2 SYGVKD. The CDR3 loop is CAISASGEGETQYF. The CDR3 DNA reads as TGTGCCATCAGTGCCAGCGGGGAAGGTGAGACCCAGTACTTC.

J is TRBJ1-2 and V is TRBV5-1; D is uncertain. Germline V gives CDR1 SGHRS, CDR2 YFSETQ. With 0 bases removed from V and 4 bases from J, the gap between germline ends came to 10 bases. This CDR3 has 14 residues. CDR3 sequence reads: CASSLGGRGYGYTF. DNA for the CDR3: TGCGCCAGCAGCTTGGGAGGTCGTGGCTATGGCTACACCTTC.

The chain links TRBV30 to TRBJ1-1; no reliable D call. Germline loops: CDR1 GTSNPN, CDR2 SVGIG (reference sequence). This CDR3 spans 14 amino acids. V was pared by 4 bases and J by 5 bases, with 17 bases between. CDR3 sequence: CAWINPNRRTEAFF. CDR3 sequence (DNA): TGTGCCTGGATAAATCCTAATCGCCGGACTGAAGCTTTCTTT.

J is TRBJ2-5 and V is TRBV12-5; no clear D. Germline V lookup: CDR1 LGHNT, CDR2 FRNRAP. Between the trimmed V and J ends, which lost 2 bases and 7 bases, there was a span of 8 bases. The CDR3 covers 12 residues. In DNA, the CDR3 is TGTGCTAGTGGTTTGTCAGGTGGGACCCAGTACTTC. Encoded protein: CASGLSGGTQYF.

J is TRBJ2-5 and V is TRBV7-6; 8 bases are shared with TRBD2. The ends lost 8 bases at V and 4 bases at J; junction bases unmatched: 15. This CDR3 is 16 amino acids long. Germline-derived CDR1 and CDR2 are SGHVS and FNYEAQ. DNA of the CDR3: TGTGCCAGCTTACTGGGAGGAGCGGGGGCCGGAGAGACCCAGTACTTC. As protein: CASLLGGAGAGETQYF.

The chain employs TRBV9 and TRBJ2-3; 7 bases align to TRBD2. The germline CDR1 and CDR2 sequences are SGDLS and YYNGEE. J gave up 7 bases and V 5 bases, and 7 bases lay outside the gene matches. This CDR3 is 13 amino acids long. The CDR3 DNA reads as TGTGCCAGCAGGGGGGGGTCTACCAATACGCAGTATTTT. Residues: CASRGGSTNTQYF. The whole variable domain, remainder taken from reference TRBV9 and TRBJ2-3, is DSGVTQTPKHLITATGQRVTLRCSPRSGDLSVYWYQQSLDQGLQFLIQYYNGEERAKGNILERFSAQQFPDLHSELNLSSLELGDSALYFCASRGGSTNTQYFGPGTRLTVL.

This clone has more than one count but fewer than ten. The rearrangement joins TRBV6-1 to TRBJ1-1, with D possibly being TRBD1 (5 bases). The germline V gene has CDR1 MNHNS and CDR2 SASEGT. V lost 6 bases and J lost 2, with 16 bases in between. CDR3 length equals 15 residues. Here the CDR3 reads CASRDEPQANTEAFF. CDR3 DNA sequence: TGTGCCAGCAGAGACGAGCCACAGGCAAACACTGAAGCTTTCTTT.

The chain links TRBV5-4 to TRBJ2-5, with D unclear. Germline CDR1 SGHNT, CDR2 YYREEE (reference sequence). Trimming removed 0 bases from V and 1 base from J, with 7 bases in between. The length of the CDR3 is 14 residues. CDR3 DNA sequence: TGTGCCAGCAGCTTGGTTACTTCCCAAGAGACCCAGTACTTC. Translation: CASSLVTSQETQYF.

This clone was recorded a few times. This chain joins TRBV6-6 and TRBJ2-1, with 7 positions matching TRBD1. The trim removed 7 bases at V and 3 bases at J, leaving 9 bases unmatched. Germline assignment: CDR1 MNHNY and CDR2 SVGAGI (reference sequence). The CDR3 contains 15 residues. Written as DNA, the CDR3 is TGTGCCAGCACCACCCAGGGGGAAGGCTACAATGAGCAGTTCTTC. It yields the protein CASTTQGEGYNEQFF.

In the case of this clone: An end of the junction differs from the germline gene, which may be a read error. The chain joins TRBV9 to TRBJ1-1; D is uncertain. This CDR3 has 12 residues. Germline CDR1 and CDR2: SGDLS and YYNGEE. CDR3 nucleotides: TGTGCCAGCAAGGGAGGGAACGCTGAAGCTTTCTTT. Its translation is CASKGGNAEAFF.

The V call is TRBV4-3, the J call TRBJ2-1; no reliable D call. This CDR3 is built from 13 residues. CDR1 is LGHNA, CDR2 YSLEER, per germline. The V and J ends lost 0 bases and 5 bases respectively, with 5 bases between them. This CDR3 reads CASSQDIDNEQFF. The CDR3 region has the DNA TGCGCCAGCAGCCAAGATATAGACAATGAGCAGTTCTTC.

J is TRBJ2-3 and V is TRBV4-3; TRBD2 is a possible D gene (6 bases). V shed 4 bases and J shed 4 bases, with 12 bases lying between them. This CDR3 has 14 residues. The germline CDR1 and CDR2 sequences are LGHNA and YSLEER. The CDR3 DNA reads TGCGCCAGCAGCCTAGGGACGGGGGCAGATACGCAGTATTTT. Its translation is CASSLGTGADTQYF.

This chain joins TRBV4-2 and TRBJ2-1; the match to TRBD2 covers 10 bases. The V segment lost 0 bases and the J segment 7 bases; nucleotides outside the gene matches: 6. CDR1 LGHNA and CDR2 YNFKEQ come from the germline V gene. There are 16 residues in the CDR3. In nucleotides, the CDR3 is TGTGCCAGCAGCCAAGAGTCCAGCGGGGGGGGAAATGAGCAGTTCTTC. It yields the protein CASSQESSGGGNEQFF.

The rearrangement uses TRBV28 and TRBJ2-7; the match to TRBD1 covers 9 bases. V gave up 5 bases and J gave up 6 bases; unmatched junction bases: 5. CDR1 and CDR2 from the germline V gene are MDHEN and SYDVKM. CDR3 length equals 13 residues. The CDR3 sequence: CASSLGQGREQYV. In DNA form, the CDR3 reads TGTGCCAGCAGTCTAGGACAGGGGCGCGAGCAGTACGTC.